The 20 T cell receptor beta chains listed next were all sequenced from one sample in a study of cytomegalovirus exposure and HLA in healthy donors. PCR primers comprised 60 Vbeta and 13 Jbeta primers. Repertoires were generated with immunoSEQ multiplex PCR, while TCRdb's copy carries only in-frame clones and drops some. In the table there are approximately 150,000 clones, about 75% of which are singletons. The sample taken for sequencing was PBMCs. The source of these receptors is a male donor in good health and CMV-seronegative.

The V call is TRBV6-4, the J call TRBJ1-2; 9 bases align to TRBD1. Unmatched junction bases numbered 14, after V lost 7 bases and J lost 5 bases. The germline V gene has CDR1 MRHNA and CDR2 SNTAGT. The CDR3 is 16 residues long. This CDR3 reads CASNPGQGSGVYGYTF. CDR3 DNA sequence: TGTGCCAGCAATCCGGGACAGGGCAGTGGGGTTTATGGCTACACCTTC.

This clone was observed once. This chain links TRBV18 with TRBJ1-4, with a tentative D call TRBD1 (6 bases). Looked up from germline, CDR1 is KGHSH and CDR2 is LQKENI. The CDR3 is 18 residues long. Trimming shortened V by 4 bases and J by 3 bases, and 21 bases separated the two germline ends. The CDR3, as DNA: TGTGCCAGCTCACTCCAACCTTCGACAGGAGGTGCTAATGAAAAACTGTTTTTT. This translates into CASSLQPSTGGANEKLFF.

In its sample, this clone was seen a few times. This chain connects TRBV6-5 to TRBJ2-3; a weak D match, TRBD1 (5 bases). The CDR3 loop spans 15 amino acids. Germline CDR1 MNHEY, CDR2 SVGAGI. Trimming cost V 6 bases and J 5 bases, with 18 bases left between them. CDR3 in amino acids: CASSRTATGQDTQYF. The CDR3 nucleotides read TGTGCCAGCAGCCGCACGGCCACAGGCCAAGATACGCAGTATTTT.

This rearrangement joins TRBV7-2 to TRBJ1-2; weak D call: TRBD1 (5 bases). Germline V gene sequence: CDR1 SGHTA, CDR2 FQGNSA. The V gene lost 5 bases and the J gene lost 8 bases, with 18 bases spanning the gap. The CDR3 extends over 14 amino acids. CDR3 in amino acids: CASSPGGEGLGYTF. Written as DNA, the CDR3 is TGTGCCAGCAGCCCGGGGGGGGAAGGGTTAGGCTACACCTTC.

The chain joins TRBV5-3 to TRBJ1-5; the match to TRBD1 covers 9 bases. TRBV5-3 is placed among ORFs of uncertain function. The ends lost 4 bases at V and 0 bases at J; junction bases unmatched: 23. This CDR3 has 22 residues. As DNA, the CDR3 is TGTGCCAGAAGCGATGGAACCGTTGCTCCCGGGACAGGGAAGAATAGCAATCAGCCCCAGCATTTT. Translating it yields CARSDGTVAPGTGKNSNQPQHF.

The chain links TRBV6-5 to TRBJ1-3; D is unclear. This CDR3 has 16 residues. V lost 0 bases and J lost 0, with 9 bases in between. From germline, CDR1 is MNHEY and CDR2 SVGAGI. In DNA form, the CDR3 reads TGTGCCAGCAGTTACTCAGCAGGCTACTCTGGAAACACCATATATTTT. Protein: CASSYSAGYSGNTIYF.

The rearrangement joins TRBV6-6 to TRBJ1-3, with D possibly being TRBD1 (6 bases). Trimming took 5 bases from V and 4 from J, leaving 15 bases between them. CDR1 is MNHNY and CDR2 is SVGAGI in the germline V gene (reference sequence). The CDR3 loop spans 15 amino acids. CDR3 DNA: TGTGCCAGCAGTCAACCAGGGGATGACGGAAACACCATATATTTT. This gives the protein CASSQPGDDGNTIYF.

This chain connects TRBV19 to TRBJ1-1, with TRBD1 matching 7 bases. Trimming took 3 bases from V and 4 from J; bases not matched to a gene: 5. Germline V CDR1 and CDR2: LNHDA, SQIVND (reference sequence). The CDR3 length is 14 residues. The CDR3: CASSMAQGFTEAFF. CDR3 in DNA: TGTGCCAGTAGTATGGCACAGGGGTTCACTGAAGCTTTCTTT.

This chain connects TRBV4-3 to TRBJ2-1; 7 bases are shared with TRBD1. Per germline, CDR1 LGHNA and CDR2 YSLEER. V gave up 3 bases and J gave up 3 bases; unmatched junction bases: 8. This CDR3 has 16 residues. CDR3 loop: CASSQARGDSYNEQFF. The CDR3 DNA sequence: TGCGCCAGCAGCCAGGCCCGAGGGGACAGCTACAATGAGCAGTTCTTC.

This clone came up a few times. This chain connects TRBV7-9 to TRBJ1-3; possible D gene TRBD1, 5 bases. The CDR3 totals 17 residues. V lost 7 bases and J lost 4, with 23 bases in between. Germline values: CDR1 SEHNR, CDR2 FQNEAQ (reference sequence). CDR3: CASTPPTLRRGGNTIYF. In DNA form, the CDR3 reads TGTGCCAGCACCCCTCCGACCTTAAGGCGGGGCGGAAACACCATATATTTT. The full variable domain, completed using reference TRBV7-9 and TRBJ1-3, is DTGVSQNPRHKITKRGQNVTFRCDPISEHNRLYWYRQTLGQGPEFLTYFQNEAQLEKSRLLSDRFSAERPKGSFSTLEIQRTEQGDSAMYLCASTPPTLRRGGNTIYFGEGSWLTVV.

V and J are TRBV9 and TRBJ2-1, with D uncertain. V was trimmed by 1 base and J by 5 bases, leaving 10 bases between them. Germline V gene lookup returns CDR1 SGDLS and CDR2 YYNGEE. The CDR3 has 14 residues. The CDR3 is CASSVRAENNEQFF. The CDR3 region has the DNA TGTGCCAGCAGCGTAAGAGCTGAAAACAATGAGCAGTTCTTC.

About this clone: The junction departs from germline at one end; a sequencing error may be responsible. The chain links TRBV7-9 to TRBJ1-1; D remains ambiguous. The CDR3 is 12 residues long. CDR1 is SEHNR and CDR2 is FQNEAQ in the germline V gene (reference sequence). In DNA form, the CDR3 reads TGTTCCAGCAGCTTCCCGGTTAATCATACTTTCTTT. Translated, it gives CSSSFPVNHTFF.

This rearrangement joins TRBV9 to TRBJ2-3; 9 nucleotides align to TRBD2. From germline, CDR1 is SGDLS and CDR2 YYNGEE. Trimming at V came to 2 bases and at J to 4 bases, leaving 11 bases not matched to a gene. This CDR3 spans 17 amino acids. CDR3 residues: CASSVALAGVKADTQYF. The CDR3 DNA follows: TGTGCCAGCAGCGTGGCTTTAGCGGGAGTAAAGGCAGATACGCAGTATTTT.

The rearrangement uses TRBV6-6 and TRBJ1-5; 7 nucleotides agree with TRBD1. V lost 7 bases, J lost 1 base, and 10 bases stayed unmatched. The CDR3 is made up of 16 amino acids. Germline V gives CDR1 MNHNY, CDR2 SVGAGI (reference sequence). CDR3 in amino acids: CASTQRTGRSNQPQHF. In DNA, the CDR3 is TGTGCCAGCACCCAACGGACAGGCAGAAGCAATCAGCCCCAGCATTTT.

This chain connects TRBV7-3 to TRBJ2-1, with 8 bases aligning to TRBD2. Unmatched junction bases numbered 4, after V lost 1 base and J lost 5 bases. Germline CDR1 is SGHTA and CDR2 is FQGTGA. The CDR3 sequence is 15 residues long. The CDR3 loop is CASSLIGGAHNEQFF. Here the CDR3 DNA reads TGTGCCAGCAGCTTAATCGGGGGGGCCCACAATGAGCAGTTCTTC.

J is TRBJ2-5 and V is TRBV30; the match to TRBD2 covers 13 bases. Near its end, the DNA agrees better with TRBJ2-7, so the J call may be wrong. Germline loops: CDR1 GTSNPN, CDR2 SVGIG (reference sequence). This CDR3 is built from 18 residues. This CDR3 reads CAWSRMRTSGGPPYEQYF. As DNA, the CDR3 is TGTGCCTGGAGTCGGATGCGGACTAGCGGGGGACCCCCCTACGAGCAGTACTTC.

This clone was observed once. This chain connects TRBV5-1 to TRBJ1-1, with 7 positions matching TRBD1. Germline CDR1 reads SGHRS; CDR2 reads YFSETQ. J lost 3 bases, V lost 6 bases, and 17 bases had no gene match. CDR3 size: 17 residues. CDR3 sequence: CASTSPDRNQWDTEAFF. The CDR3 nucleotides read TGCGCCAGCACGTCCCCGGACAGGAATCAATGGGACACTGAAGCTTTCTTT.

The chain carries TRBV30 and TRBJ2-7; D gene uncertain. This CDR3 has 12 amino acids. V was cut by 2 bases and J by 7 bases, with 12 bases left in between. Germline lookup yields CDR1 GTSNPN and CDR2 SVGIG (reference sequence). The CDR3 nucleotides read TGTGCCTGGAGTCGCGAGCTCAAAGAGCAGTACTTC. It specifies CAWSRELKEQYF. The whole variable domain, filled in from reference TRBV30 and TRBJ2-7, reads SQTIHQWPATLVQPVGSPLSLECTVEGTSNPNLYWYRQAAGRGLQLLFYSVGIGQISSEVPQNLSASRPQDRQFILSSKKLLLSDSGFYLCAWSRELKEQYFGPGTRLTVT.

With respect to this clone: A read error may account for a junction end that differs from germline. The chain is built from TRBV7-9 and TRBJ2-7; D is perhaps TRBD2 (5 bases). Germline lookup yields CDR1 SEHNR and CDR2 FQNEAQ (reference sequence). There are 15 residues in the CDR3. The CDR3: CSSSVIAVGRGEQYF. The CDR3, as DNA: TGTTCCAGCAGTGTCATAGCAGTAGGCCGAGGGGAGCAGTACTTC.

This chain connects TRBV5-1 to TRBJ2-3; no definite D call. This CDR3 region has 13 residues. The V gene's germline CDR1 is SGHRS and CDR2 YFSETQ. Trimming stripped 0 bases from V and 3 bases from J, with 5 bases between. Here the CDR3 DNA reads TGCGCCAGCAGCTTGGTCTTTACAGATACGCAGTATTTT. Translating it yields CASSLVFTDTQYF.